Included here is one TCR beta chain sequence, with context. A much more abundant neighbour one base away suggests this may be a read error. V was clipped by 1 base and J by 4 bases, with 14 bases between them. The CDR3 spans 17 residues. Germline values: CDR1 SGHVS, CDR2 FQNEAQ. These data are taken from a study of molecular identifiers for immune sequencing clone quantification. TCRdb independently ran MiXCR on the PCR reads; one entry per CDR3 protein. This sample yields 550,000 to 750,000 distinct CDR3 sequences, of which less than 20% are seen a single time; 0.85% belongs to the top ten. The specimen sequenced was naive CD8+ T cells from blood, with Jurkat cell RNA spiked in. Subset defined: FACS-sorted CD8+CD4-CCR7+CD45RA+ naive T cells. This clonotype was sampled from a human donor in good health. Some libraries in this study had Jurkat cell RNA spiked in. The genes are TRBV7-8 and TRBJ1-6, with a possible D match to TRBD1 (5 bases). CDR3 amino acids: CASSLVWQGAYNSPLHF. CDR3 DNA: TGTGCCAGCAGCTTAGTGTGGCAGGGTGCTTATAATTCACCCCTCCACTTT.